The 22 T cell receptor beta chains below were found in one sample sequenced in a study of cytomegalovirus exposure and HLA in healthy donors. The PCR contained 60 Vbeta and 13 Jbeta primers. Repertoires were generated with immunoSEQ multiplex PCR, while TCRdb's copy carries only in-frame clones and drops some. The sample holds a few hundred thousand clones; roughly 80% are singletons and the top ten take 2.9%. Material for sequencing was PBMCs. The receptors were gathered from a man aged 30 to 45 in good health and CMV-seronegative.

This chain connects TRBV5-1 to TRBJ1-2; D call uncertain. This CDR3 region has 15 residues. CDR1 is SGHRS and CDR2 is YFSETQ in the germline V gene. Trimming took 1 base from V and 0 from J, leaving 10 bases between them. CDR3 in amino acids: CASSLLAESNYGYTF. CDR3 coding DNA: TGCGCCAGCAGCTTGTTAGCAGAATCTAACTATGGCTACACCTTC.

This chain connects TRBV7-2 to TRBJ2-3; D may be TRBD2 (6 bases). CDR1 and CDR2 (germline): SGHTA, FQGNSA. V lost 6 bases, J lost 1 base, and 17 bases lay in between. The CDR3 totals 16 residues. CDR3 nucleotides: TGTGCCAGCAGTCGCCTGGGAGGCGCGGGCACAGATACGCAGTATTTT. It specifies CASSRLGGAGTDTQYF.

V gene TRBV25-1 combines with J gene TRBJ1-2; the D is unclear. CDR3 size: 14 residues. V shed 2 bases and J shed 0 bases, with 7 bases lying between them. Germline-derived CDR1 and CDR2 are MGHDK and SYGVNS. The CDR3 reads CASSEAGTNYGYTF. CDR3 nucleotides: TGTGCCAGCAGTGAAGCGGGTACTAACTATGGCTACACCTTC.

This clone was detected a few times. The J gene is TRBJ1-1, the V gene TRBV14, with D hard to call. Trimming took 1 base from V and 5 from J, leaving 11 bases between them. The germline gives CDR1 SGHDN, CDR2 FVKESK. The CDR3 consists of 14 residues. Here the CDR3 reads CASSQGGPGTEAFF. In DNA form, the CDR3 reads TGTGCCAGCAGCCAAGGAGGGCCGGGGACTGAAGCTTTCTTT. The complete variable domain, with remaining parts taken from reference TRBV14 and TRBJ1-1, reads EAGVTQFPSHSVIEKGQTVTLRCDPISGHDNLYWYRRVMGKEIKFLLHFVKESKQDESGMPNNRFLAERTGGTYSTLKVQPAELEDSGVYFCASSQGGPGTEAFFGQGTRLTVV.

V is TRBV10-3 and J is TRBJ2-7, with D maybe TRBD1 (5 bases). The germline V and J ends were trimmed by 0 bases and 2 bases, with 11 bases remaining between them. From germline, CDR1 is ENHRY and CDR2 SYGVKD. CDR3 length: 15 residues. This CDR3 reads CAISESGARTYEQYF. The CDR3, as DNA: TGTGCCATCAGTGAGTCAGGGGCGCGGACCTACGAGCAGTACTTC.

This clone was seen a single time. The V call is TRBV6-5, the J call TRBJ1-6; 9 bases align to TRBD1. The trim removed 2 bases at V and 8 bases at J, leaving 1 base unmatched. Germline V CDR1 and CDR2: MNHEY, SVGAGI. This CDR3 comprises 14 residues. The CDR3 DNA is TGTGCCAGCAGTTACGGGACAGGGTATTCACCCCTCCACTTT. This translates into CASSYGTGYSPLHF.

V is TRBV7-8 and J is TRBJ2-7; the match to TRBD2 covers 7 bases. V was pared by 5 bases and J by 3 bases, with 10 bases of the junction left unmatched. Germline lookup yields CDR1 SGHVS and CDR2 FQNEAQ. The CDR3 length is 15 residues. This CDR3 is CASSPWGGRNYEQYF. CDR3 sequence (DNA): TGTGCCAGCAGCCCCTGGGGAGGGCGAAACTACGAGCAGTACTTC.

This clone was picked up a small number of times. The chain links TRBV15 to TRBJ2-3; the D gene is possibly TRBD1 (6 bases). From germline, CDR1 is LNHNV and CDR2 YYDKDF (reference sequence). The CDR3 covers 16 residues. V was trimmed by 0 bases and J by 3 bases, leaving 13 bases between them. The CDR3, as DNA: TGTGCCACCAGCAGAGATCGAGGGGGTAGTACAGATACGCAGTATTTT. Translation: CATSRDRGGSTDTQYF.

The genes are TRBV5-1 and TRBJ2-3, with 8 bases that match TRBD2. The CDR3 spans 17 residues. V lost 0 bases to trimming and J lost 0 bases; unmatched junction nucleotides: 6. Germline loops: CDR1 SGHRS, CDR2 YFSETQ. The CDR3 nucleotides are TGCGCCAGCAGCTTGGCTCGGGCGGGGGGTAGCACAGATACGCAGTATTTT. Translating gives CASSLARAGGSTDTQYF.

CDR3 loop: CASSYLNDRAFF. CDR3 sequence (DNA): TGTGCCAGCAGTTATCTTAACGACAGGGCTTTCTTT. This chain connects TRBV7-9 to TRBJ1-1, with D tentatively TRBD1 (6 bases). The germline gives CDR1 SEHNR, CDR2 FQNEAQ (reference sequence). V was cut by 6 bases and J by 11 bases, with 16 bases left in between. This CDR3 is 12 amino acids long.

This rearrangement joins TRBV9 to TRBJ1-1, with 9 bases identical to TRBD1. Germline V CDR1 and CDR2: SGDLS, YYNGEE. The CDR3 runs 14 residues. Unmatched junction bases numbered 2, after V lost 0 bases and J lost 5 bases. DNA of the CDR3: TGTGCCAGCAGCGTAGTGACAGGGGGAACTGAAGCTTTCTTT. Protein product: CASSVVTGGTEAFF.

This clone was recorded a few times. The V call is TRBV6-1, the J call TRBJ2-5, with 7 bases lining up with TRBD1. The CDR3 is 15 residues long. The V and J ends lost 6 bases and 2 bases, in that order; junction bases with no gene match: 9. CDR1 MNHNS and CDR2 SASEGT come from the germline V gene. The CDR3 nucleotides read TGTGCCAGCAGAACGGACAGGACATCACAAGAGACCCAGTACTTC. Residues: CASRTDRTSQETQYF.

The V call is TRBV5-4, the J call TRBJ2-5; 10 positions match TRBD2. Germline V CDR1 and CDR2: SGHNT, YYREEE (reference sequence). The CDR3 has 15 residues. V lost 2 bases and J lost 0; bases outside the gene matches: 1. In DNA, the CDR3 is TGTGCCAGCAGCTTCCTAGCGGGGGACCAAGAGACCCAGTACTTC. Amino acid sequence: CASSFLAGDQETQYF.

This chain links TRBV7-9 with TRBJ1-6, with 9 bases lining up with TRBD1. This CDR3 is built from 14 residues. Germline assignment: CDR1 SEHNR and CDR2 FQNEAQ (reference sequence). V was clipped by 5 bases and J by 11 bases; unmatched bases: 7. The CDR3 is CASSPRQGGAPLHF. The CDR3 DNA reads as TGTGCCAGCAGCCCGCGACAGGGGGGTGCACCCCTCCACTTT.

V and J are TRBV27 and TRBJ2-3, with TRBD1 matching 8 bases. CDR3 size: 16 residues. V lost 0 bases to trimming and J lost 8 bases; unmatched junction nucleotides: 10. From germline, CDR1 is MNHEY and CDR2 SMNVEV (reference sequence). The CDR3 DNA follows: TGTGCCAGCAGTTTATCGGCGGGACAGGCCTCATTTACGCAGTATTTT. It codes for CASSLSAGQASFTQYF.

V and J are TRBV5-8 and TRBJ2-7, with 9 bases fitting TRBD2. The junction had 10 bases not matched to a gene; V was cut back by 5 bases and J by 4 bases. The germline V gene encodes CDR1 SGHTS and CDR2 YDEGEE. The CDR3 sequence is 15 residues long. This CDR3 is CASSFASGEGYEQYF. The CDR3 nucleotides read TGTGCCAGCAGTTTCGCTAGCGGGGAAGGTTACGAGCAGTACTTC.

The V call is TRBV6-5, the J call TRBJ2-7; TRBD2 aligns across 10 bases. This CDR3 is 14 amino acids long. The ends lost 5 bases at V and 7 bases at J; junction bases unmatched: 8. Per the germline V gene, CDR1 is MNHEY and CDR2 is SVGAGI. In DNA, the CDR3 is TGTGCCAGCAGTCCGCTAGCGGGGGTTCTTGAGCAGTACTTC. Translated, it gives CASSPLAGVLEQYF.

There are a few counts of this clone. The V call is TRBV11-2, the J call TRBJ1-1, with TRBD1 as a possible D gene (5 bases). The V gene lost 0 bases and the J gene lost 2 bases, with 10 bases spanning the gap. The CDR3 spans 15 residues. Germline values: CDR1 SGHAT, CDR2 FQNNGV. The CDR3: CASSLDSQGNTEAFF. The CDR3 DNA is TGTGCCAGCAGCTTAGATTCGCAGGGAAACACTGAAGCTTTCTTT.

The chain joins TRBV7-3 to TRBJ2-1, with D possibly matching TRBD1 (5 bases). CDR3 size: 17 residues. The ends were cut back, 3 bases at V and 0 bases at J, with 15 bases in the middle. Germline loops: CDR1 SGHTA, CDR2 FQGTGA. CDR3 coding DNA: TGTGCCAGCAGCTTCGGTCACAGGAAAAGCTCCTACAATGAGCAGTTCTTC. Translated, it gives CASSFGHRKSSYNEQFF.

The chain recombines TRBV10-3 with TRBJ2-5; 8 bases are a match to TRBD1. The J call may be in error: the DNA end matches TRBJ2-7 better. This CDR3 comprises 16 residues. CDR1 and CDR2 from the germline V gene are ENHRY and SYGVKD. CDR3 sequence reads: CAISPGTGTWGIEQYF. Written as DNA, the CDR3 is TGTGCCATCAGCCCCGGGACAGGAACCTGGGGTATCGAGCAGTACTTC.

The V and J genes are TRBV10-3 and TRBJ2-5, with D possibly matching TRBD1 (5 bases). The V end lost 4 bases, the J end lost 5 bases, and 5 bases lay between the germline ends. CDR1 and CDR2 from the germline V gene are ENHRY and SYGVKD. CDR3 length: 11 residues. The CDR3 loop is CAISAGETQYF. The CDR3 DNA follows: TGTGCCATCAGTGCAGGGGAGACCCAGTACTTC.

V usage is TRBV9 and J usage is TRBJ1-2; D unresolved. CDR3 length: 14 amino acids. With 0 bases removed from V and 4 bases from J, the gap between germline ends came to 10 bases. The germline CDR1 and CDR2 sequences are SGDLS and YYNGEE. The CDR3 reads CASSVEDSAYGYTF. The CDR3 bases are TGTGCCAGCAGCGTAGAGGACTCTGCCTATGGCTACACCTTC.